The 32 T cell receptor beta chains presented below share a single source sample, sequenced in a study of cytomegalovirus exposure and HLA in healthy donors. The PCR employed 60 Vbeta primers together with 13 Jbeta primers. Sequenced by immunoSEQ multiplex PCR; TCRdb stores in-frame clones only, minus some. The table lists around 150,000 clones, roughly 80% of them singletons. The sequencing input was PBMCs. These receptors all stem from a man aged 30 to 45 in good health and CMV-seronegative.

The V and J genes are TRBV18 and TRBJ1-1, with 11 bases fitting TRBD1. This CDR3 has 13 residues. V lost 4 bases and J lost 10; bases outside the gene matches: 5. Per germline, CDR1 KGHSH and CDR2 LQKENI. This CDR3 is CASSLGTGGLAFF. Written as DNA, the CDR3 is TGTGCCAGCTCACTCGGGACAGGGGGGTTAGCTTTCTTT.

This clone was detected once. The gene calls are TRBV29-1 and TRBJ2-7; 10 bases fit TRBD1. After removal of 6 bases from V and 5 bases from J, the junction contained 7 bases not matched to a gene. There are 13 residues in the CDR3. Germline assignment: CDR1 SQVTM and CDR2 ANQGSEA. The CDR3 DNA is TGCAGCGTAGCCGGGACAGGGGTGAACGAGCAGTACTTC. Protein: CSVAGTGVNEQYF.

The genes are TRBV21-1 and TRBJ1-5; TRBD1 reflects the table's D call only, with no check against the DNA. TRBV21-1 is a pseudogene locus. The CDR3 totals 18 residues. CDR3 in amino acids: CASSQETGVGKPNQPQHF. DNA of the CDR3: TGTGCCAGCAGCCAAGAAACAGGGGTCGGTAAACCCAATCAGCCCCAGCATTTT.

The V and J genes are TRBV6-6 and TRBJ1-5; TRBD1 matches at 7 bases. V lost 5 bases to trimming and J lost 8 bases; unmatched junction nucleotides: 9. Germline loops: CDR1 MNHNY, CDR2 SVGAGI (reference sequence). CDR3 length: 14 residues. CDR3 in DNA: TGTGCCAGCAGTAGGGGGACAGTCCAGGAGCCCCAGCATTTT. This sequence encodes CASSRGTVQEPQHF.

The count of this clone is one. The chain carries TRBV18 and TRBJ2-7, with 11 nucleotides matching TRBD2. Germline values: CDR1 KGHSH, CDR2 LQKENI. V was clipped by 2 bases and J by 4 bases; unmatched bases: 1. CDR3 length: 14 amino acids. CDR3 protein: CASSPGTSGYEQYF. The DNA of the CDR3 is TGTGCCAGCTCACCAGGGACTAGCGGTTACGAGCAGTACTTC. Based on the CDR3 plus reference TRBV18 and TRBJ2-7, the full variable domain is NAGVMQNPRHLVRRRGQEARLRCSPMKGHSHVYWYRQLPEEGLKFMVYLQKENIIDESGMPKERFSAEFPKEGPSILRIQQVVRGDSAAYFCASSPGTSGYEQYFGPGTRLTVT.

As concerns this clone: The identical CDR3 is also encoded by other nucleotide sequences in the sample. The chain joins TRBV6-5 to TRBJ1-1, with unresolved D. This CDR3 contains 13 residues. The germline V and J ends were trimmed by 0 bases and 1 base, with 3 bases remaining between them. The germline V gene encodes CDR1 MNHEY and CDR2 SVGAGI. Here the CDR3 reads CASSYSRNTEAFF. The CDR3 DNA reads as TGTGCCAGCAGTTACTCCCGGAACACTGAAGCTTTCTTT.

The chain carries TRBV29-1 and TRBJ1-1; 7 bases align to TRBD1. The CDR3 covers 12 residues. Unmatched junction bases numbered 7, after V lost 6 bases and J lost 6 bases. Germline V gives CDR1 SQVTM, CDR2 ANQGSEA. CDR3 loop: CSVHRGGAEAFF. The DNA for the CDR3 is TGCAGCGTCCACAGGGGAGGCGCTGAAGCTTTCTTT.

This chain links TRBV10-3 with TRBJ2-3; TRBD2 matches 14 bases. CDR3 length: 18 residues. V dropped 2 bases and J dropped 2; count of bases not matched to a gene: 6. CDR1 is ENHRY, CDR2 SYGVKD, per germline. The CDR3 loop is CAISEPGGLAGATDTQYF. The CDR3 DNA reads as TGTGCCATCAGTGAGCCAGGGGGACTAGCGGGGGCCACAGATACGCAGTATTTT.

The chain joins TRBV7-9 to TRBJ1-1; D is ambiguous. Germline lookup yields CDR1 SEHNR and CDR2 FQNEAQ (reference sequence). The CDR3 length is 15 residues. With 3 bases removed from V and 0 bases from J, the gap between germline ends came to 11 bases. CDR3: CASSFFGSLNTEAFF. In nucleotides, the CDR3 is TGTGCCAGCAGCTTTTTCGGGTCACTGAACACTGAAGCTTTCTTT.

The chain carries TRBV7-6 and TRBJ1-5; the match to TRBD1 covers 7 bases. The CDR3 has 13 amino acids. With V trimmed by 5 bases and J by 4 bases, 2 bases remained unmatched. Germline V gene sequence: CDR1 SGHVS, CDR2 FNYEAQ. The CDR3 here is CASSLQGNQPQHF. CDR3 nucleotide sequence: TGTGCCAGCAGCCTACAGGGGAATCAGCCCCAGCATTTT.

The rearrangement joins TRBV13 to TRBJ1-2; D uncertain. The CDR3 is made up of 15 amino acids. The ends were cut back, 1 base at V and 3 bases at J, with 12 bases in the middle. Germline V lookup: CDR1 PRHDT, CDR2 FYEKMQ (reference sequence). CDR3 region: CASSLVSSGYYGYTF. CDR3 sequence (DNA): TGTGCCAGCAGCTTAGTTAGTTCAGGCTACTATGGCTACACCTTC.

The chain carries TRBV9 and TRBJ2-1; weak D call: TRBD2 (6 bases). Germline V gene sequence: CDR1 SGDLS, CDR2 YYNGEE. The CDR3 is made up of 17 amino acids. Trimming took 6 bases from V and 0 from J, leaving 19 bases between them. CDR3 region: CASTDKAGPSSYNEQFF. The CDR3 nucleotides read TGTGCCAGCACCGATAAAGCGGGCCCTAGCTCCTACAATGAGCAGTTCTTC. The full variable domain, in which reference TRBV9 and TRBJ2-1 provide the parts outside the CDR3, is DSGVTQTPKHLITATGQRVTLRCSPRSGDLSVYWYQQSLDQGLQFLIQYYNGEERAKGNILERFSAQQFPDLHSELNLSSLELGDSALYFCASTDKAGPSSYNEQFFGPGTRLTVL.

This clone showed up just a few times. V usage is TRBV16 and J usage is TRBJ2-7; TRBD1 agrees at 9 bases. This CDR3 comprises 14 residues. The junction had 2 bases not matched to a gene; V was cut back by 3 bases and J by 2 bases. The germline V gene has CDR1 KGHSY and CDR2 FQNENV. The CDR3, as DNA: TGTGCCAGCAGCCATACAGGGGGCACCTACGAGCAGTACTTC. Its translation: CASSHTGGTYEQYF.

This chain uses TRBV27 with TRBJ2-2; 11 bases are a match to TRBD1. The V gene end was trimmed by 9 bases and the J gene end by 6 bases; junction bases not matched to a gene: 15. In germline, CDR1 is MNHEY, CDR2 SMNVEV (reference sequence). The CDR3 has 17 amino acids. CDR3 sequence: CASQFLGQGAGAGELFF. CDR3 in DNA: TGTGCCAGTCAATTCCTAGGACAGGGGGCAGGGGCCGGGGAGCTGTTTTTT.

This clone has a handful of counts. The rearrangement joins TRBV28 to TRBJ2-7, with 7 positions matching TRBD1. J gave up 2 bases and V 3 bases, and 1 base lay outside the gene matches. Germline V gives CDR1 MDHEN, CDR2 SYDVKM. This CDR3 region has 13 residues. As DNA, the CDR3 is TGTGCCAGCAGTTTCCAGGGGGCCTACGAGCAGTACTTC. Its translation: CASSFQGAYEQYF.

V is TRBV28 and J is TRBJ1-1; a weak D match, TRBD1 (6 bases). The CDR3 is made up of 14 amino acids. The V end lost 4 bases, the J end lost 4 bases, and 13 bases lay between the germline ends. The V gene's germline CDR1 is MDHEN and CDR2 SYDVKM. CDR3 sequence: CASSSGGLATEAFF. CDR3 sequence (DNA): TGTGCCAGCAGTTCGGGGGGGCTGGCCACTGAAGCTTTCTTT.

Concerning this clone itself: One end of the junction fails to match germline, which may point to a read error. V gene TRBV7-7 combines with J gene TRBJ2-1; 8 nucleotides line up with TRBD2. Looked up from germline, CDR1 is SSHAT and CDR2 is FNYEAQ (reference sequence). This CDR3 has 16 residues. As DNA, the CDR3 is TGTGCCAGCAGCTTAAGGCCGACTAGCGCCTACAATGGGCAGTTCTTC. This sequence encodes CASSLRPTSAYNGQFF.

This rearrangement joins TRBV18 to TRBJ2-4, with 9 bases lining up with TRBD1. Germline assignment: CDR1 KGHSH and CDR2 LQKENI. This CDR3 comprises 18 residues. After removal of 1 base from V and 9 bases from J, the junction contained 16 bases not matched to a gene. The CDR3, as DNA: TGTGCCAGCTCACCACGACCGCCATCGGGACAGGGAGGTCGCATTCAGTACTTC. Translation gives CASSPRPPSGQGGRIQYF. Looking up the rest from reference TRBV18 and TRBJ2-4 gives the full variable domain: NAGVMQNPRHLVRRRGQEARLRCSPMKGHSHVYWYRQLPEEGLKFMVYLQKENIIDESGMPKERFSAEFPKEGPSILRIQQVVRGDSAAYFCASSPRPPSGQGGRIQYFGAGTRLSVL.

The chain employs TRBV28 and TRBJ2-3; 11 bases map to TRBD2. The V segment lost 2 bases and the J segment 2 bases; nucleotides outside the gene matches: 6. The V gene's germline CDR1 is MDHEN and CDR2 SYDVKM. This CDR3 comprises 17 residues. In nucleotides, the CDR3 is TGTGCCAGCAGTTTAGGTAGCGGGAGGGTTTCCACAGATACGCAGTATTTT. Amino acid sequence: CASSLGSGRVSTDTQYF.

V usage is TRBV7-6 and J usage is TRBJ2-5; 8 bases align to TRBD1. The germline gives CDR1 SGHVS, CDR2 FNYEAQ. There are 16 residues in the CDR3. V dropped 5 bases and J dropped 1; count of bases not matched to a gene: 9. Here the CDR3 DNA reads TGTGCCAGCAGCACAGGTACAGGGGGTTTCCAAGAGACCCAGTACTTC. The encoded protein is CASSTGTGGFQETQYF. Full variable domain (remainder filled in from reference TRBV7-6 and TRBJ2-5): GAGVSQSPRYKVTKRGQDVALRCDPISGHVSLYWYRQALGQGPEFLTYFNYEAQQDKSGLPNDRFSAERPEGSISTLTIQRTEQRDSAMYRCASSTGTGGFQETQYFGPGTRLLVL.

V and J are TRBV4-3 and TRBJ1-1; 8 nucleotides line up with TRBD1. The germline CDR1 and CDR2 sequences are LGHNA and YSLEER. This CDR3 is 15 amino acids long. V shed 4 bases, J shed 3 bases, and the junction held 7 bases outside the gene matches. The CDR3: CASSPGQAWDTEAFF. The CDR3 nucleotides are TGCGCCAGCAGCCCGGGACAGGCCTGGGACACTGAAGCTTTCTTT.

CDR3 region: CASSYRGGYEQYF. In nucleotides, the CDR3 is TGTGCCAGCAGTTACAGGGGGGGGTACGAGCAGTACTTC. The rearrangement uses TRBV6-5 and TRBJ2-7; TRBD2 is a possible D gene (7 bases). CDR1 is MNHEY, CDR2 SVGAGI, per germline. Trimming removed 2 bases at V and 4 bases at J, with 9 bases between. This CDR3 comprises 13 residues.

The V gene is TRBV9, the J gene TRBJ2-1; perhaps TRBD2 as D (6 bases). Trimming removed 0 bases from V and 9 bases from J, with 16 bases in between. The germline V gene encodes CDR1 SGDLS and CDR2 YYNGEE. This CDR3 spans 15 amino acids. The CDR3 nucleotides are TGTGCCAGCAGCGTAGCAGGTGGAGGGGCTGGTGAGCAGTTCTTC. Translation gives CASSVAGGGAGEQFF.

This rearrangement joins TRBV28 to TRBJ2-1; possibly TRBD2 for D (5 bases). With 4 bases removed from V and 8 bases from J, the gap between germline ends came to 9 bases. The CDR3 runs to 12 residues. Germline-derived CDR1 and CDR2 are MDHEN and SYDVKM. CDR3 residues: CASSSLGDEQFF. The CDR3 DNA is TGTGCCAGCAGTTCTCTCGGGGATGAGCAGTTCTTC.

The CDR3 reads CASSLVAGGPNNEQFF. CDR3 DNA sequence: TGTGCCAGCAGCTTAGTAGCGGGAGGCCCAAACAATGAGCAGTTCTTC. This chain uses TRBV7-3 with TRBJ2-1; 10 bases are a match to TRBD2. V lost 2 bases and J lost 5; bases outside the gene matches: 6. Per the germline V gene, CDR1 is SGHTA and CDR2 is FQGTGA. This CDR3 has 16 residues.

The gene calls are TRBV6-5 and TRBJ2-1, with D perhaps matching TRBD2 (7 bases). Trimming shortened V by 7 bases and J by 6 bases, and 16 bases separated the two germline ends. This CDR3 has 14 amino acids. CDR1 is MNHEY and CDR2 is SVGAGI in the germline V gene. The CDR3 bases are TGTGCCAGCATGGGCGCTGGGGGGGCCAATGAGCAGTTCTTC. It yields the protein CASMGAGGANEQFF.

The chain is built from TRBV11-2 and TRBJ1-5, with TRBD1 as a possible D gene (5 bases). The V gene's germline CDR1 is SGHAT and CDR2 FQNNGV. Trimming cost V 5 bases and J 7 bases, with 18 bases left between them. This CDR3 region has 15 residues. CDR3 loop: CASSLGWAKGQPQHF. In DNA, the CDR3 is TGTGCCAGCAGCCTTGGGTGGGCTAAGGGGCAGCCCCAGCATTTT.

The CDR3 protein is CASSEGGGPMNEQFF. CDR3 nucleotides: TGTGCCAGCAGCGAGGGGGGGGGCCCAATGAATGAGCAGTTCTTC. The chain recombines TRBV9 with TRBJ2-1; D is perhaps TRBD2 (7 bases). The CDR3 runs to 15 residues. Germline V gene lookup returns CDR1 SGDLS and CDR2 YYNGEE. Trimming shortened V by 3 bases and J by 7 bases, and 17 bases separated the two germline ends.

The genes are TRBV10-3 and TRBJ2-3, with 9 bases identical to TRBD2. Germline V gene lookup returns CDR1 ENHRY and CDR2 SYGVKD. There are 16 residues in the CDR3. The J segment lost 3 bases and the V segment lost 2 bases, leaving 6 bases of the junction unmatched. The chain's CDR3 is CAISEGGRARTDTQYF. DNA of the CDR3: TGTGCCATCAGTGAGGGCGGGAGGGCCCGGACAGATACGCAGTATTTT.

The count of this clone is one. The chain has TRBV4-3 and TRBJ1-2; the D gene is possibly TRBD1 (5 bases). V was clipped by 1 base and J by 2 bases, with 11 bases between them. CDR1 LGHNA and CDR2 YSLEER come from the germline V gene. This CDR3 has 15 amino acids. The CDR3 spells CASSQVIRGNYGYTF. The CDR3 region has the DNA TGCGCCAGCAGCCAAGTCATCCGGGGGAACTATGGCTACACCTTC.

For the CDR3, the DNA is TGCAGAGGACAGGCCTATGGCTACACCTTC. This codes for CRGQAYGYTF. V and J are TRBV20-1 and TRBJ1-2, with TRBD1 identical over 7 bases. Per the germline V gene, CDR1 is DFQATT and CDR2 is SNEGSKA (reference sequence). The CDR3 spans 10 residues.

The gene calls are TRBV2 and TRBJ1-3; possible D gene TRBD1, 5 bases. Trimming took 6 bases from V and 2 from J, leaving 14 bases between them. This CDR3 has 15 amino acids. Per germline, CDR1 SNHLY and CDR2 FYNNEI. CDR3 protein: CASSFRAVAGNTIYF. The CDR3 nucleotides are TGTGCCAGCAGCTTCAGGGCAGTAGCTGGAAACACCATATATTTT.